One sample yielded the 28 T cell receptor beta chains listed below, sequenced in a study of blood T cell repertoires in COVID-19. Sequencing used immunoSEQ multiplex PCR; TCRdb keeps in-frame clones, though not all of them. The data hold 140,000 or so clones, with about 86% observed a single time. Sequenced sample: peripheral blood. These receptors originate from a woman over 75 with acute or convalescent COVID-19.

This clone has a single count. The CDR3 DNA is TGTGCCAGTAGTATTCGAGGGACTGGGGCCAACGTCCTGACTTTC. Protein product: CASSIRGTGANVLTF. J is TRBJ2-6 and V is TRBV19, with a possible D match to TRBD2 (5 bases). The V gene lost 3 bases and the J gene lost 2 bases, with 8 bases spanning the gap. CDR1 is LNHDA, CDR2 SQIVND, per germline (reference sequence). This CDR3 is built from 15 residues. Complete variable domain (other parts from reference TRBV19 and TRBJ2-6): DGGITQSPKYLFRKEGQNVTLSCEQNLNHDAMYWYRQDPGQGLRLIYYSQIVNDFQKGDIAEGYSVSREKKESFPLTVTSAQKNPTAFYLCASSIRGTGANVLTFGAGSRLTVL.

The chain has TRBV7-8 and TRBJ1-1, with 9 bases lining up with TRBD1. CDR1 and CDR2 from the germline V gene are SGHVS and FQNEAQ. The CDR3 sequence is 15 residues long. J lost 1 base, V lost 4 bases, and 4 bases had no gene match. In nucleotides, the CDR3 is TGTGCCAGCAGCTCCCTGACAGGGGGGAACACTGAAGCTTTCTTT. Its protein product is CASSSLTGGNTEAFF.

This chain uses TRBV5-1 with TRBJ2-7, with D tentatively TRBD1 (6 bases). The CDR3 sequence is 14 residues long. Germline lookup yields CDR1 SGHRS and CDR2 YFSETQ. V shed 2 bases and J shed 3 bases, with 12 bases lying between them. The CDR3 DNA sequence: TGCGCCAGCAGCTTAAGACAGGTAGGCTACGAGCAGTACTTC. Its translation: CASSLRQVGYEQYF.

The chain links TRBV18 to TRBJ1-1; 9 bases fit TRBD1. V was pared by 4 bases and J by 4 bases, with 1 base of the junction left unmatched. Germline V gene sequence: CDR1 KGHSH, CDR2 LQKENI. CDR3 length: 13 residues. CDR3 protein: CASSQDRGTEAFF. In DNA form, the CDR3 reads TGTGCCAGCTCACAGGACAGGGGCACTGAAGCTTTCTTT.

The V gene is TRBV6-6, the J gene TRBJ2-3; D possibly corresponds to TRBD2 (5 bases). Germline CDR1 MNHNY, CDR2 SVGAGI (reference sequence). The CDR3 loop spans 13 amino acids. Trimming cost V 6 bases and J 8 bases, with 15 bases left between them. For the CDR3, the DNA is TGTGCCAGCAGGGCCGGGGAACCGGGTACGCAGTATTTT. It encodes CASRAGEPGTQYF.

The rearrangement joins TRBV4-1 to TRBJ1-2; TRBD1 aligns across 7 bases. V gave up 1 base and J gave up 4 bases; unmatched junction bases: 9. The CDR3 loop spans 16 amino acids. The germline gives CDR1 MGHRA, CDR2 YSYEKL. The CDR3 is CASSQGNRGGFYGYTF. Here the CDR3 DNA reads TGCGCCAGCAGCCAAGGGAACAGGGGCGGATTCTATGGCTACACCTTC.

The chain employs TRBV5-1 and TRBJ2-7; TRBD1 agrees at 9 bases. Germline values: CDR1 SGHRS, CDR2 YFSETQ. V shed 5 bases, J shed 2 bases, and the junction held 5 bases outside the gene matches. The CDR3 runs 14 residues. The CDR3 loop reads CASRMDRGAYEQYF. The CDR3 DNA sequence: TGCGCCAGCAGAATGGACAGGGGAGCCTACGAGCAGTACTTC.

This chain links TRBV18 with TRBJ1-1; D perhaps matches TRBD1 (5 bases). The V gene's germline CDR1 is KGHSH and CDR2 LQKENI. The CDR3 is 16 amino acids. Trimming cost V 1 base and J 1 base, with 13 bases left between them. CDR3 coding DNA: TGTGCCAGCTCACCACGACAGTCGCAGGCGAACACTGAAGCTTTCTTT. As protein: CASSPRQSQANTEAFF.

The CDR3 here is CASSMTNRGEAFF. The CDR3 DNA is TGTGCCAGCAGCATGACTAACAGGGGTGAAGCTTTCTTT. The chain recombines TRBV9 with TRBJ1-1, with TRBD1 matching over 7 bases. Germline V gene sequence: CDR1 SGDLS, CDR2 YYNGEE. The CDR3 contains 13 residues. Trimming removed 4 bases from V and 7 bases from J; junction bases left unmatched: 7.

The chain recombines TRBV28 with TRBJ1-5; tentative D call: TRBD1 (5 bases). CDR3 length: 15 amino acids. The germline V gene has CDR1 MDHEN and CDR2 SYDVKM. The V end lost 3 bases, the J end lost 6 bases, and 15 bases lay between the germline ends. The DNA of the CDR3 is TGTGCCAGCAGTTTGGGGCAGGGCAAATCTCAGCCCCAGCATTTT. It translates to CASSLGQGKSQPQHF.

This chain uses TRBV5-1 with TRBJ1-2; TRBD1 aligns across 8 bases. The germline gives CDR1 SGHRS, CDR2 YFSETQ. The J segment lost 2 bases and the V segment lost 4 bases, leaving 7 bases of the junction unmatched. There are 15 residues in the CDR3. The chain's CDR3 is CASSHSSGGNYGYTF. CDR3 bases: TGCGCCAGCAGCCATAGTTCAGGGGGCAACTATGGCTACACCTTC.

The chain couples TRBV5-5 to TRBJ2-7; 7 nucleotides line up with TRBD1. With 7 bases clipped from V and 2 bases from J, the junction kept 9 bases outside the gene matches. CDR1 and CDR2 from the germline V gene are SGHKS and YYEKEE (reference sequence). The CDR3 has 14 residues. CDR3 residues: CASRAAGGAYEQYF. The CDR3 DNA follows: TGTGCCAGCCGGGCGGCAGGGGGAGCCTACGAGCAGTACTTC.

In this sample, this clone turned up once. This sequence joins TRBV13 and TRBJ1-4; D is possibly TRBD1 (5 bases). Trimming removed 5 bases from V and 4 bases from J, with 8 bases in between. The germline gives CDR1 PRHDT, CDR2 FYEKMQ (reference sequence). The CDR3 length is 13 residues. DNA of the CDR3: TGTGCCAGCAGCCCGCAGGGTAATGAAAAACTGTTTTTT. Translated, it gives CASSPQGNEKLFF.

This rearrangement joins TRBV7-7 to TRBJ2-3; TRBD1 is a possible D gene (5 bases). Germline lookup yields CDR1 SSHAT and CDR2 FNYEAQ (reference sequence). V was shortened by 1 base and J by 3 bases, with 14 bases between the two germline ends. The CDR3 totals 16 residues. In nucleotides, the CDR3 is TGTGCCAGCAGCTTAGGACCAGGGATGTTTACAGATACGCAGTATTTT. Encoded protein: CASSLGPGMFTDTQYF.

The CDR3 DNA reads as TGTGCCAGCATTGGATCAGGGGGCACTGAAGCTTTCTTT. Its protein is CASIGSGGTEAFF. This chain connects TRBV7-9 to TRBJ1-1; the match to TRBD1 covers 7 bases. V was clipped by 7 bases and J by 4 bases; unmatched bases: 6. The CDR3 length is 13 residues. Per the germline V gene, CDR1 is SEHNR and CDR2 is FQNEAQ (reference sequence).

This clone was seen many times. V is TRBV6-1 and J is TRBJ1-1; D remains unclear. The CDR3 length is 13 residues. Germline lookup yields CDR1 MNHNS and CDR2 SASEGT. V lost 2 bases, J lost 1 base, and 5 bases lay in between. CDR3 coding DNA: TGTGCCAGCAGTGAACAGGAGAACACTGAAGCTTTCTTT. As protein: CASSEQENTEAFF.

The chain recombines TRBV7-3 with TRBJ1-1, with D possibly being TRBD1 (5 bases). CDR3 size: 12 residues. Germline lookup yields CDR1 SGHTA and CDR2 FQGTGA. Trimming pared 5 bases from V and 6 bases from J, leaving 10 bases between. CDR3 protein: CASSPGGAEAFF. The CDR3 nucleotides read TGTGCCAGCAGCCCCGGGGGAGCTGAAGCTTTCTTT.

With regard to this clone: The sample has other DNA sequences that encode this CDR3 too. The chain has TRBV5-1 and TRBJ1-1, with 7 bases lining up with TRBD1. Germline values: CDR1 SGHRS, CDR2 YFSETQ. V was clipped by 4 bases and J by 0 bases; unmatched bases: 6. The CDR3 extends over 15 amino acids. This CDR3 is CASSLGDRLNTEAFF. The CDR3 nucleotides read TGCGCCAGCAGCCTGGGGGACAGACTGAACACTGAAGCTTTCTTT.

CDR3 DNA sequence: TGTGCCAGCAGTGAAGATCGGAATTCACCCCTCCACTTT. Translating it yields CASSEDRNSPLHF. This chain joins TRBV6-1 and TRBJ1-6, with no clear D. V lost 1 base, J lost 7 bases, and 5 bases lay in between. CDR3 length: 13 amino acids. Germline lookup yields CDR1 MNHNS and CDR2 SASEGT.

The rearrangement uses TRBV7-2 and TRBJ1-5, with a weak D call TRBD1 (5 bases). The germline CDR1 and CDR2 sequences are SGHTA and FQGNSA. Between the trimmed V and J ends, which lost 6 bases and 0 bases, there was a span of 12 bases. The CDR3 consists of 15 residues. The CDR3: CASRDSPYSNQPQHF. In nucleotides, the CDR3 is TGTGCCAGCAGAGACAGCCCTTATAGCAATCAGCCCCAGCATTTT. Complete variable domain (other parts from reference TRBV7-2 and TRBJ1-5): GAGVSQSPSNKVTEKGKDVELRCDPISGHTALYWYRQSLGQGLEFLIYFQGNSAPDKSGLPSDRFSAERTGGSVSTLTIQRTQQEDSAVYLCASRDSPYSNQPQHFGDGTRLSIL.

In DNA, the CDR3 is TGCGCCAGCAGCCTCGAGACTAGCGGGGGAGAGACCCAGTACTTC. Its translation is CASSLETSGGETQYF. V and J are TRBV5-1 and TRBJ2-5; 12 bases are a match to TRBD2. This CDR3 is 15 amino acids long. Per the germline V gene, CDR1 is SGHRS and CDR2 is YFSETQ. J lost 4 bases, V lost 4 bases, and 5 bases had no gene match.

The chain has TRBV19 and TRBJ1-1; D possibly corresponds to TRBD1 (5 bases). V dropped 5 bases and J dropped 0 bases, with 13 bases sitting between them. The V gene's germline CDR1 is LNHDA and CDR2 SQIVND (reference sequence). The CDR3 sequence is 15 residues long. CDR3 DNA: TGTGCCAGTAGTCGGGACTCCAGGTTGAACACTGAAGCTTTCTTT. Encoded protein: CASSRDSRLNTEAFF.

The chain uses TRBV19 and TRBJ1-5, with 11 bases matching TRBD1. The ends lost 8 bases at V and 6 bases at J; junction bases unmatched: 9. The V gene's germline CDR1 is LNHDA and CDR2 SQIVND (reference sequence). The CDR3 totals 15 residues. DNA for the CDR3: TGTGCCAGTGCGTCCGGGACAGGGGGAAGTCAGCCCCAGCATTTT. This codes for CASASGTGGSQPQHF.

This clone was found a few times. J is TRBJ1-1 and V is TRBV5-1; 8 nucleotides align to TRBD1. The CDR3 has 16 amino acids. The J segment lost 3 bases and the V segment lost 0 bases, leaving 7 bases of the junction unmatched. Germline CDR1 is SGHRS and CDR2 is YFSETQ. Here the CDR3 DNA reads TGCGCCAGCAGCTTGGGCCACGGGACAGGAGACACTGAAGCTTTCTTT. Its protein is CASSLGHGTGDTEAFF. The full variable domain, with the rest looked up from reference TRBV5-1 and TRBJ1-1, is KAGVTQTPRYLIKTRGQQVTLSCSPISGHRSVSWYQQTPGQGLQFLFEYFSETQRNKGNFPGRFSGRQFSNSRSEMNVSTLELGDSALYLCASSLGHGTGDTEAFFGQGTRLTVV.

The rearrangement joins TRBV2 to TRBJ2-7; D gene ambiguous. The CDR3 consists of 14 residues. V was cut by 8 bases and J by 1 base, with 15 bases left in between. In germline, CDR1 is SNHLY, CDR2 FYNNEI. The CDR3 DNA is TGTGCCAGCGCTGACACCTCGCTATCCTACGAGCAGTACTTC. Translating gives CASADTSLSYEQYF.

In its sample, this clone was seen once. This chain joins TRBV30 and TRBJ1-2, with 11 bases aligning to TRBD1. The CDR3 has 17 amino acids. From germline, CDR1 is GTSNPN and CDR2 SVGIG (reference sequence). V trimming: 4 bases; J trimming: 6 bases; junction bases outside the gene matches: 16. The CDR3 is CAWKSSRTGGANHGYTF. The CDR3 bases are TGTGCCTGGAAATCCAGCAGGACAGGGGGCGCGAACCATGGCTACACCTTC.

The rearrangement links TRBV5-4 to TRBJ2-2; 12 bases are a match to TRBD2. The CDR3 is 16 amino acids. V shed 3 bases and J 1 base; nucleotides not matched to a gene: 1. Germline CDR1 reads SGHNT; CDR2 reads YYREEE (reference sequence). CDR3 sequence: CASSSSGGGNTGELFF. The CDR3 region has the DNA TGTGCCAGCAGCTCTAGCGGGGGGGGGAACACCGGGGAGCTGTTTTTT.

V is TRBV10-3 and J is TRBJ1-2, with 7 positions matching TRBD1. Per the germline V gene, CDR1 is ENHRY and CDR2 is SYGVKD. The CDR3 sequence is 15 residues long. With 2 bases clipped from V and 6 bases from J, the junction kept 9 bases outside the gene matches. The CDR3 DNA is TGTGCCATCAGTGAGCCAGGGGGAAGGTTAAATGGCTACACCTTC. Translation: CAISEPGGRLNGYTF.